This passage covers 5 T cell receptor beta chains from one sample sequenced in a study of T cells in Graves' hyperthyroidism and ophthalmopathy. What was amplified from RNA transcripts were TCR beta CDR3 regions. Using the HTBI primer set, a first-round RT-PCR was run on the TCR CDR3. From the multiplex PCR reads, TCRdb called clonotypes with MiXCR, one entry per CDR3 protein. The repertoire holds more than 500,000 distinct CDR3 sequences, with roughly 15% as singletons. The sample taken for sequencing was blood. All receptors come from a woman in her thirties or forties with Graves' hyperthyroidism.

This clonotype was counted many times. The chain links TRBV29-1 to TRBJ1-2; D remains ambiguous. There are 12 residues in the CDR3. CDR1 and CDR2 from the germline V gene are SQVTM and ANQGSEA. V was cut by 1 base and J by 4 bases, with 7 bases left in between. CDR3 DNA sequence: TGCAGCGTTGAAGCCAGGTTCTATGGCTACACCTTC. It is translated as CSVEARFYGYTF.

Ten or more counts support this clonotype. CDR3 loop: CASSSSPPENEQFF. As DNA, the CDR3 is TGCGCCAGCAGTTCTTCCCCTCCGGAGAATGAGCAGTTCTTC. The chain is built from TRBV5-1 and TRBJ2-1; D not certain. There are 14 residues in the CDR3. Between the trimmed V and J ends, which lost 5 bases and 7 bases, there was a span of 16 bases. CDR1 and CDR2 from the germline V gene are SGHRS and YFSETQ.

This clonotype was picked up many times. The chain has TRBV11-2 and TRBJ2-7, with D possibly TRBD2 on 6 matching bases. The V end lost 5 bases, the J end lost 8 bases, and 16 bases lay between the germline ends. The CDR3 is 13 amino acids. CDR1 and CDR2 (germline): SGHAT, FQNNGV. CDR3 DNA: TGTGCCAGCAGCCCATCCTCCACTAGCAAGCAGTACTTC. This sequence encodes CASSPSSTSKQYF.

This clonotype was observed at least ten times. The rearrangement uses TRBV29-1 and TRBJ1-3, with D tentatively TRBD1 (5 bases). The length of the CDR3 is 16 residues. V lost 0 bases, J lost 3 bases, and 15 bases lay in between. Germline V CDR1 and CDR2: SQVTM, ANQGSEA. DNA of the CDR3: TGCAGCGTTGAAGACCCCGGGACGGTATTTGGAAACACCATATATTTT. It is translated as CSVEDPGTVFGNTIYF.

At least ten counts were recorded for this clonotype. J is TRBJ2-1 and V is TRBV20-1; weak D call: TRBD1 (5 bases). CDR3 length: 14 residues. CDR1 is DFQATT, CDR2 SNEGSKA, per germline (reference sequence). Trimming stripped 6 bases from V and 7 bases from J, with 19 bases between. The CDR3 loop reads CSAAGWNRRNEQFF. CDR3 coding DNA: TGCAGTGCAGCAGGGTGGAACCGACGGAATGAGCAGTTCTTC.